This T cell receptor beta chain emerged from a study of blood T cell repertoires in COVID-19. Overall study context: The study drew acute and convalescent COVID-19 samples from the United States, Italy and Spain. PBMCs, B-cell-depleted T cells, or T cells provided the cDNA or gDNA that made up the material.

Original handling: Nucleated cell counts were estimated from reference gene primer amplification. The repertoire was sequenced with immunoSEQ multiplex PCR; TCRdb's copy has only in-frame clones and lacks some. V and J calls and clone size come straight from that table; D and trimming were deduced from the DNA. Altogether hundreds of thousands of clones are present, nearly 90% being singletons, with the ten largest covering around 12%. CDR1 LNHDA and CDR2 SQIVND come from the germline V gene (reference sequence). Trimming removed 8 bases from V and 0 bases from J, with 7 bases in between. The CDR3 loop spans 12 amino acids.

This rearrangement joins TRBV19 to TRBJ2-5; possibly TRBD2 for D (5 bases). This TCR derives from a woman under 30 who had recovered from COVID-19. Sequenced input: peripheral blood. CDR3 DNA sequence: TGTGCCAGTGGCGGGTACCAAGAGACCCAGTACTTC. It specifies CASGGYQETQYF.